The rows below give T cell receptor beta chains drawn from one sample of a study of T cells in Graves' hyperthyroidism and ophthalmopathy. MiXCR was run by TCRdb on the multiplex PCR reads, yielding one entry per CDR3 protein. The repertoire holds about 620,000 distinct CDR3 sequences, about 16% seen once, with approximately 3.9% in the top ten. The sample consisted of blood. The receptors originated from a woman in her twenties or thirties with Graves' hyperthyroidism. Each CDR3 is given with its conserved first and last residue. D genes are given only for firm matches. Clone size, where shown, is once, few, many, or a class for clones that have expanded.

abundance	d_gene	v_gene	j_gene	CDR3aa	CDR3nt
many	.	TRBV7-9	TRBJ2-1	CASSLGPPGLLYNEQFF	TGTGCCAGCAGCTTAGGCCCGCCGGGACTTCTATACAATGAGCAGTTCTTC
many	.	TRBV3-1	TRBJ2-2	CASSPYRENTGELFF	TGTGCCAGCAGCCCCTACAGGGAGAACACCGGGGAGCTGTTTTTT
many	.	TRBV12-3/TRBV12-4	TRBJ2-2	CASRQAAVNTGELFF	TGTGCCAGCAGGCAGGCCGCGGTAAACACCGGGGAGCTGTTTTTT
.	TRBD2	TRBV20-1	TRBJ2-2	CSANIGLAGHTGELFF	TGCAGTGCTAACATCGGACTAGCGGGACACACCGGGGAGCTGTTTTTT
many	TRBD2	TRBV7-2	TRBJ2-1	CASSLTLAGGRQFF	TGTGCCAGCAGCTTAACACTAGCGGGAGGGCGGCAGTTCTTC
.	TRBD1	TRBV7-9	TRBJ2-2	CASTQGITGELFF	TGTGCCAGCACACAGGGGATCACCGGGGAGCTGTTTTTT
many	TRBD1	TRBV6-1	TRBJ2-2	CASRRDRSTGELFF	TGTGCCAGCAGAAGGGACAGATCCACCGGGGAGCTGTTTTTT
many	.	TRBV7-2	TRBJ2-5	CASSLRTGVKTQYF	TGTGCCAGCAGCTTGCGTACGGGGGTTAAGACCCAGTACTTC
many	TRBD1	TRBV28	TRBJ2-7	CASSFRGQKYF	TGTGCCAGCAGTTTTAGGGGACAGAAGTACTTC
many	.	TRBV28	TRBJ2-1	CASSFTGAGSAYNEQFF	TGTGCCAGCAGTTTCACCGGGGCGGGTTCCGCCTACAATGAGCAGTTCTTC
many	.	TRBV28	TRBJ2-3	CASSSGDTDTQYF	TGTGCCAGCAGTTCCGGGGACACAGATACGCAGTATTTT
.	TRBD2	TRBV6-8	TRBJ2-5	CVSTLVAGEETQYF	TGTGTCAGCACCCTAGTAGCGGGAGAAGAGACCCAGTACTTC
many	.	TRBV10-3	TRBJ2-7	CAISRSSGAYEQYF	TGTGCCATCAGTCGGAGTTCGGGAGCATACGAGCAGTACTTC
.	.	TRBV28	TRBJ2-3	CASNRQSTDTQYF	TGTGCCAGCAATCGGCAGAGCACAGATACGCAGTATTTT
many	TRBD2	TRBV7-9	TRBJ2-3	CASSTKAGERGTDTQYF	TGTGCCAGCAGCACAAAAGCGGGAGAAAGAGGCACAGATACGCAGTATTTT
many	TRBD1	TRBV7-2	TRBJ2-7	CASSLGWTGLGATYEQYF	TGTGCCAGCAGCTTAGGATGGACAGGGTTAGGGGCTACCTACGAGCAGTACTTC
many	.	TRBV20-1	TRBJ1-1	CSARDVGLGTEAFF	TGCAGTGCTAGAGATGTGGGTTTGGGCACTGAAGCTTTCTTT
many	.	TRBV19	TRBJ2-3	CASSPVSTDTQYF	TGTGCCAGCAGCCCGGTTAGCACAGATACGCAGTATTTT
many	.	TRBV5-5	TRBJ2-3	CASSSQGSSDTQYF	TGTGCCAGCAGCAGCCAGGGGTCCTCAGATACGCAGTATTTT
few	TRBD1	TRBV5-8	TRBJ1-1	CASSLGSGQGRAEAFF	TGTGCCAGCAGCTTGGGTTCGGGACAGGGAAGGGCTGAAGCTTTCTTT
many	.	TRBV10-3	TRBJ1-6	CAISESAMLDSPLHF	TGTGCCATCAGTGAGTCAGCAATGTTAGATTCACCCCTCCACTTT
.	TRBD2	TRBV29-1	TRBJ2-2	CSCRTSGTTGELFF	TGCAGCTGTCGGACTAGCGGGACCACCGGGGAGCTGTTTTTT
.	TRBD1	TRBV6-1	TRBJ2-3	CASLDRASTDTQYF	TGTGCCAGCCTGGACAGGGCTAGCACAGATACGCAGTATTTT
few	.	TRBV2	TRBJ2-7	CASSEAFSVYEQYF	TGTGCCAGCAGTGAAGCATTCAGTGTTTACGAGCAGTACTTC
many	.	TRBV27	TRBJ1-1	CASRSGGSEAFF	TGTGCCAGCAGATCTGGGGGCTCAGAAGCTTTCTTT
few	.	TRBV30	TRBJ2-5	CAWSVRGVETQYF	TGTGCCTGGAGTGTACGAGGGGTAGAGACCCAGTACTTC
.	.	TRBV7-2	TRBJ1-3	CASSLVRQSYGNTIYF	TGTGCCAGCAGCTTAGTCCGACAGTCTTATGGAAACACCATATATTTT
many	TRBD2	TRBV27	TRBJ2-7	CASSFVWRREGPHEQYF	TGTGCCAGCAGTTTCGTTTGGAGGCGGGAGGGCCCCCACGAGCAGTACTTC
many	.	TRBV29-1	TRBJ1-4	CSVGDAPREKLFF	TGCAGCGTTGGGGACGCCCCCCGGGAAAAACTGTTTTTT
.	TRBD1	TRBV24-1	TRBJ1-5	CATSDPGTGGNQPQHF	TGTGCCACCAGTGATCCCGGGACAGGGGGCAATCAGCCCCAGCATTTT
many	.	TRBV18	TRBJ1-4	CASSPKAEGKLFF	TGTGCCAGCTCACCAAAGGCTGAGGGAAAACTGTTTTTT
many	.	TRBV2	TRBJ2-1	CASSSLTGFYNEQFF	TGTGCCAGCAGTTCCTTGACAGGCTTCTACAATGAGCAGTTCTTC
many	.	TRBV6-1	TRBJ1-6	CASAGSWDNSPLHF	TGTGCCAGCGCAGGGAGTTGGGATAATTCACCCCTCCACTTT
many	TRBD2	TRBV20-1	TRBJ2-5	CSARGTSGSQETQYF	TGCAGTGCTAGAGGGACTAGCGGGAGCCAAGAGACCCAGTACTTC
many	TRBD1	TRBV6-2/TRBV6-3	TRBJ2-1	CASSRAGTGVFNEQFF	TGTGCCAGCAGCCGCGCCGGGACAGGGGTATTCAATGAGCAGTTCTTC
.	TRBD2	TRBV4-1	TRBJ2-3	CASSRGTSGEDTQYF	TGCGCCAGCAGCCGAGGGACTAGCGGGGAGGATACGCAGTATTTT
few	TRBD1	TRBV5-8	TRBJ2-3	CASSFGQGTDTGTQYF	TGTGCCAGCAGCTTCGGACAGGGGACGGACACAGGTACGCAGTATTTT
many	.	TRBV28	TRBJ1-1	CASSSNGAPYTEAFF	TGTGCCAGCAGTTCCAATGGGGCGCCTTACACTGAAGCTTTCTTT
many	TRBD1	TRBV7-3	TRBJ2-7	CASSETGGRTYEQYF	TGTGCCAGCAGCGAGACAGGGGGGAGAACCTACGAGCAGTACTTC
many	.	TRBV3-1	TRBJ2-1	CASSQISSEQFF	TGTGCCAGCAGCCAAATCTCCAGTGAGCAGTTCTTC
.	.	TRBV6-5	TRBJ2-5	CASSYSEQTFQETQYF	TGTGCCAGCAGTTACTCGGAACAGACCTTCCAAGAGACCCAGTACTTC
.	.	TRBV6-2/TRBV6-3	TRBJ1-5	CASTPGRGESNQPQHF	TGTGCCAGCACCCCCGGGAGGGGAGAGAGCAATCAGCCCCAGCATTTT
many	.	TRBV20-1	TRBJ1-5	CSARSSLGGNQPQHF	TGCAGTGCTAGAAGCTCGTTGGGGGGGAATCAGCCCCAGCATTTT
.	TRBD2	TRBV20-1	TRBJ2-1	CSASYSGPLRSYNEQFF	TGCAGTGCTAGCTATAGCGGGCCCTTACGTTCCTACAATGAGCAGTTCTTC
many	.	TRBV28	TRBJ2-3	CASSTRERILFTDTQYF	TGTGCCAGCAGCACAAGGGAGCGGATCTTATTCACAGATACGCAGTATTTT
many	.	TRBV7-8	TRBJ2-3	CASSLTYGDTQYF	TGTGCCAGCAGCTTAACTTATGGAGATACGCAGTATTTT
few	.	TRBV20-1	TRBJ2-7	CSAPLHPQVPSYEQYF	TGCAGTGCTCCTCTTCACCCCCAGGTGCCCTCCTACGAGCAGTACTTC
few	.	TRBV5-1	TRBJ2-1	CASSSRSSYNEQFF	TGCGCCAGCAGCTCCCGGAGCTCCTACAATGAGCAGTTCTTC
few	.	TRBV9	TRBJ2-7	CASSVEGLDYEQYF	TGTGCCAGCAGCGTAGAAGGGCTCGACTACGAGCAGTACTTC
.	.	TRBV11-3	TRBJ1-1	CASSLRSGGGNTEAFF	TGTGCCAGCAGCTTGCGTTCTGGGGGGGGAAACACTGAAGCTTTCTTT
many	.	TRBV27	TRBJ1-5	CASSLSGGNQPQHF	TGTGCCAGCAGTTTATCGGGTGGCAATCAGCCCCAGCATTTT
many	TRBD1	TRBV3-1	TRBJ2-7	CASSPKGTANSYEQYF	TGTGCCAGCAGTCCCAAGGGGACAGCAAACTCCTACGAGCAGTACTTC
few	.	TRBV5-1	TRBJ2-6	CARANDSTGANVLTF	TGCGCCAGAGCCAACGACAGTACTGGGGCCAACGTCCTGACTTTC